These 5 T cell receptor beta chains came from one sample sequenced in a study of tumor-infiltrating lymphocytes in localized non-small cell lung cancer. Libraries were prepared by immunoSEQ multiplex PCR; TCRdb keeps only in-frame clonotypes and omits some of them. The table lists 24,000 or so clones, roughly 63% of them singletons. Material: lung tumor tissue. The receptors originated from a human donor with non-small cell lung cancer.

The genes are TRBV30 and TRBJ2-2; 9 bases map to TRBD2. The CDR3 totals 20 residues. CDR1 and CDR2 from the germline V gene are GTSNPN and SVGIG (reference sequence). The V gene end was trimmed by 0 bases and the J gene end by 6 bases; junction bases not matched to a gene: 20. The CDR3 loop is CAWSVRSGWREGPKAGELFF. The CDR3 DNA reads as TGTGCCTGGAGTGTACGGTCGGGGTGGCGGGAGGGCCCGAAGGCCGGGGAGCTGTTTTTT.

V is TRBV27 and J is TRBJ1-3; weak D call: TRBD1 (6 bases). CDR3 length: 15 amino acids. V was trimmed by 6 bases and J by 0 bases, leaving 12 bases between them. The germline V gene encodes CDR1 MNHEY and CDR2 SMNVEV (reference sequence). The CDR3 bases are TGTGCCAGCAGCCAACAGGGTTCCTCTGGAAACACCATATATTTT. Its translation is CASSQQGSSGNTIYF.

The chain joins TRBV23-1 to TRBJ2-1; unclear D gene. TRBV23-1 is an open reading frame whose function is uncertain. V was pared by 2 bases and J by 14 bases, with 7 bases between. The CDR3 consists of 10 residues. CDR3 nucleotide sequence: TGCGCCAGCAGTCAAGAGGATGAGTTCTTC. This translates into CASSQEDEFF.

The rearrangement uses TRBV9 and TRBJ1-2; D is possibly TRBD1 (5 bases). The CDR3 covers 16 residues. Germline values: CDR1 SGDLS, CDR2 YYNGEE. V was clipped by 0 bases and J by 8 bases, with 20 bases between them. The CDR3 DNA follows: TGTGCCAGCAGCGTAGACGGACATCGAGTGCTTGGGGGCTACACCTTC. Its protein product is CASSVDGHRVLGGYTF.

V is TRBV6-1 and J is TRBJ2-5; a possible D gene is TRBD1 (5 bases). The V and J ends lost 1 base and 0 bases respectively, with 15 bases between them. Germline values: CDR1 MNHNS, CDR2 SASEGT. CDR3 length: 17 amino acids. The DNA for the CDR3 is TGTGCCAGCAGTGAAGTACGGACACCACCGTACCAAGAGACCCAGTACTTC. It encodes CASSEVRTPPYQETQYF.